This entry lists 2 T cell receptor beta chains sequenced from one sample in a study of identical twins. One entry per CDR3 protein results from TCRdb running MiXCR on the 5' RACE reads. The data show around 490,000 distinct CDR3 sequences, approximately 20% seen once. The same sample was also studied in work on yellow fever vaccine responses in identical twins.

Sequencing used CD4+ T cells sorted from blood. The receptors originated from a woman aged 18-29 years in good health.

This clonotype was seen more than once but under ten times. This chain links TRBV20-1 with TRBJ2-7; a possible D gene is TRBD2 (6 bases). Germline V gene lookup returns CDR1 DFQATT and CDR2 SNEGSKA (reference sequence). This CDR3 is built from 15 residues. The V gene lost 0 bases and the J gene lost 2 bases, with 14 bases spanning the gap. Here the CDR3 reads CSARDGASATYEQYF. CDR3 nucleotide sequence: TGCAGTGCTAGAGATGGGGCTAGCGCGACCTACGAGCAGTACTTC.

The chain links TRBV5-1 to TRBJ1-1; D gene ambiguous. Trimming cost V 4 bases and J 2 bases, with 18 bases left between them. The CDR3 extends over 16 amino acids. Germline V lookup: CDR1 SGHRS, CDR2 YFSETQ. The CDR3 region is CASSPWAGSGNTEAFF. The CDR3 nucleotides read TGCGCCAGCAGCCCGTGGGCGGGGTCGGGAAACACTGAAGCTTTCTTT.